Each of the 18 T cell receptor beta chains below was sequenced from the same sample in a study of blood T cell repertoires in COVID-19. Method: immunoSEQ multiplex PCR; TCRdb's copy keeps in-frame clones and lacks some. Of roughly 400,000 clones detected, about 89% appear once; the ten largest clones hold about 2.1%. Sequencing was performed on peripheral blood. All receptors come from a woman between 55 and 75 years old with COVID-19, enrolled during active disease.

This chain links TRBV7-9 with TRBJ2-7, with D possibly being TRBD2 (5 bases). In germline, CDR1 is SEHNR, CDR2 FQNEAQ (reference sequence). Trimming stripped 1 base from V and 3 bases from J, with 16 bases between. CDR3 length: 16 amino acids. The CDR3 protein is CASSLGTGSNFYEQYF. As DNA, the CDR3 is TGTGCCAGCAGCTTAGGAACGGGGTCCAATTTCTACGAGCAGTACTTC.

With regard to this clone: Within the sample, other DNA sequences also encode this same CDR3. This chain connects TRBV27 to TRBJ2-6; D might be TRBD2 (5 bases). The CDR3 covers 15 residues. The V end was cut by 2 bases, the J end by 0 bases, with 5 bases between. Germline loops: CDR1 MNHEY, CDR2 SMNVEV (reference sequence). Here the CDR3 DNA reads TGTGCCAGCAGTTTAGCGGGCTCTGGGGCCAACGTCCTGACTTTC. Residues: CASSLAGSGANVLTF.

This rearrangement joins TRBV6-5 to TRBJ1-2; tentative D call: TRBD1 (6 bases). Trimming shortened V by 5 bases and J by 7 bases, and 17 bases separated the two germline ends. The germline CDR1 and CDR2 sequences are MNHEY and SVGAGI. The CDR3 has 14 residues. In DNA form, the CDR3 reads TGTGCCAGCAGTCCCGCGGGGGGCTCCCCTGGCTACACCTTC. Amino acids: CASSPAGGSPGYTF.

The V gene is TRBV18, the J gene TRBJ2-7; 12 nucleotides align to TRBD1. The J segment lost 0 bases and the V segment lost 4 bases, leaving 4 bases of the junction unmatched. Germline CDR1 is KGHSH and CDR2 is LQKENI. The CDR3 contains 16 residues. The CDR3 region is CASSRGQGALSYEQYF. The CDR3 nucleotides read TGTGCCAGCTCACGGGGACAGGGGGCCCTCTCCTACGAGCAGTACTTC.

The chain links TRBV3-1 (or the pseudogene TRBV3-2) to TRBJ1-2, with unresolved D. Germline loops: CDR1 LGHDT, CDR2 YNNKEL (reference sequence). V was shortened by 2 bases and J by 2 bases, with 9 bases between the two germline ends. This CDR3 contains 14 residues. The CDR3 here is CASSQKRRNYGYTF. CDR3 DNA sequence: TGTGCCAGCAGCCAAAAGAGGCGGAACTATGGCTACACCTTC.

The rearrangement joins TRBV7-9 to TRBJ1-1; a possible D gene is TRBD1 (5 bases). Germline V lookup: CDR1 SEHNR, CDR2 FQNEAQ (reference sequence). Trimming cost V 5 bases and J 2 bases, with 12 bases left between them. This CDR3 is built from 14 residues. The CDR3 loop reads CASSTRDLNTEAFF. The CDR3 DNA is TGTGCCAGCAGCACCCGGGACTTAAACACTGAAGCTTTCTTT.

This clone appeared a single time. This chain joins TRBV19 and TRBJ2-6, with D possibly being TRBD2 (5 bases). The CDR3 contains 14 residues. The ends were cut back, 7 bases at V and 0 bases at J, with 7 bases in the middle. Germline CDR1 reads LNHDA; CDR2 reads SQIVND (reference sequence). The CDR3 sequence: CASKAASGANVLTF. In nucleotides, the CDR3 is TGTGCCAGTAAAGCGGCCTCTGGGGCCAACGTCCTGACTTTC.

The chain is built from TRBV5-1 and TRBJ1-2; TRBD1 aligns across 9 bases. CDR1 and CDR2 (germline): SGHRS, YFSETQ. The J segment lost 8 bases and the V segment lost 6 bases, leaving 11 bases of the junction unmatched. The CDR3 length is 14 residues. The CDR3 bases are TGCGCCAGCACCCCACTACAGGGGGCTCTGGGCTACACCTTC. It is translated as CASTPLQGALGYTF.

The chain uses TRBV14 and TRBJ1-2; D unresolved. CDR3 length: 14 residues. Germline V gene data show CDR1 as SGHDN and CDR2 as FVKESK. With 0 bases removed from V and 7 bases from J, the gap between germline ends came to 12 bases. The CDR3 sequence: CASSQEYGVGGYTF. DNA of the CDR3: TGTGCCAGCAGCCAAGAGTACGGGGTCGGTGGCTACACCTTC.

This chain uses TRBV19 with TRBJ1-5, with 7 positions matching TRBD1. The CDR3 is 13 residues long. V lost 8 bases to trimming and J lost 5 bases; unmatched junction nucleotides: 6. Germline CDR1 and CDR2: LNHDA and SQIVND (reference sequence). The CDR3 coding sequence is TGTGCCAGTCACAGGGGAGGCCATCAGCCCCAGCATTTT. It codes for CASHRGGHQPQHF.

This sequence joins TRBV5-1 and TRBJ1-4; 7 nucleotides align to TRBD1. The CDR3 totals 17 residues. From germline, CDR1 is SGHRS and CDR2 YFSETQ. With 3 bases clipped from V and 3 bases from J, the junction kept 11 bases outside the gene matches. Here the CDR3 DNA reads TGCGCCAGCAGCTATTCCCCAACAGGGGCGTCTAATGAAAAACTGTTTTTT. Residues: CASSYSPTGASNEKLFF.

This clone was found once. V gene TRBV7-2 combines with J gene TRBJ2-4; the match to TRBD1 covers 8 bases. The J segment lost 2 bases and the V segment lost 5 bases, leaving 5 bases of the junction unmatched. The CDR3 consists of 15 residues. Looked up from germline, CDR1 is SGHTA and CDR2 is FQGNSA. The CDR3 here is CASSMDRVPKNIQYF. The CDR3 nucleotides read TGTGCCAGCAGCATGGACAGGGTTCCCAAAAACATTCAGTACTTC.

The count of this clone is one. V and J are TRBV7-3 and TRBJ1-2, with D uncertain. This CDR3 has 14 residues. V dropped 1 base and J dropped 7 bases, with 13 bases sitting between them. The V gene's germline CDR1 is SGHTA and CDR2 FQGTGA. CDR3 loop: CASSLSPVSGGYTF. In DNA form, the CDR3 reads TGTGCCAGCAGCTTAAGTCCGGTGTCGGGTGGCTACACCTTC. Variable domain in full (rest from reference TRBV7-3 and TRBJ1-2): GAGVSQTPSNKVTEKGKYVELRCDPISGHTALYWYRQSLGQGPEFLIYFQGTGAADDSGLPNDRFFAVRPEGSVSTLKIQRTERGDSAVYLCASSLSPVSGGYTFGSGTRLTVV.

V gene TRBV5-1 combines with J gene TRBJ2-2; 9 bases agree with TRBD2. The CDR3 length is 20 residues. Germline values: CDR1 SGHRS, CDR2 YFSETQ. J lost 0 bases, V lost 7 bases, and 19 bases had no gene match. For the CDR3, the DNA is TGCGCCAGCGCGCCGCGGAGTGGCGGGGGGGCGGTGCCGAACACCGGGGAGCTGTTTTTT. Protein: CASAPRSGGGAVPNTGELFF.

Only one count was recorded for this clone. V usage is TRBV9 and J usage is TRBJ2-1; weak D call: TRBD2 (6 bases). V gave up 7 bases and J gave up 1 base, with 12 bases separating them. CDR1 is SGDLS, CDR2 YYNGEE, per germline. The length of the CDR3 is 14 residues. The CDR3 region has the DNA TGTGCCAGCGCCGGGGGTCATTCCTACAATGAGCAGTTCTTC. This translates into CASAGGHSYNEQFF.

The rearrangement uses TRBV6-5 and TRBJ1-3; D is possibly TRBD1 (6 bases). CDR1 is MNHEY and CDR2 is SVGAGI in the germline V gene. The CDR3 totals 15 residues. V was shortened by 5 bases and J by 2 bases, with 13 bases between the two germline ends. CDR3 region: CASSLQGLAGNTIYF. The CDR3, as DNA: TGTGCCAGCAGTCTACAGGGTCTTGCTGGAAACACCATATATTTT.

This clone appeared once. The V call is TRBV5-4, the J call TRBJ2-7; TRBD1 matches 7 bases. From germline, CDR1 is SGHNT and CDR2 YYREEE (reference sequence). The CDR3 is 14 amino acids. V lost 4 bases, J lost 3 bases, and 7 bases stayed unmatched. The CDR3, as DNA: TGTGCCAGCAGCGAGTGGGACAGAAACTACGAGCAGTACTTC. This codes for CASSEWDRNYEQYF.

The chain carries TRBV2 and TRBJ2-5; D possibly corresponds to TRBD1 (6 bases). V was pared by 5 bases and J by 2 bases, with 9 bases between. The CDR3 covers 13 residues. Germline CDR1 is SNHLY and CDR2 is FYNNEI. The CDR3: CASSKQGQETQYF. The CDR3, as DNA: TGTGCCAGCAGTAAACAGGGACAAGAGACCCAGTACTTC.